This T cell receptor beta chain originates from a study of regulatory dendritic cells for organ transplantation. About this clone: Its target is unknown.

The CDR3 has 15 residues. Germline V CDR1 and CDR2: MNHEY, SVGAGI. With 2 bases removed from V and 3 bases from J, the gap between germline ends came to 13 bases. The repertoire was sequenced with immunoSEQ multiplex PCR; TCRdb's copy has only in-frame clones and lacks some. The sample holds some 10,000 clones, under 80% seen once. Findings of the study overall: Resting memory CD8+ T cells held the most alloreactive clonotypes. Considerable individual heterogeneity was seen in alloreactive memory CD8+ T cells. Regulatory dendritic cells appeared to expand memory CD8+ clones less than mature ones. Memory T cells were less diverse than naive, with memory CD8+ most oligoclonal.

Sequenced sample: memory CD8+ T cells from blood. Subset noted: CD45RO+ memory T cells. V gene TRBV6-5 combines with J gene TRBJ1-1; the D gene is possibly TRBD1 (6 bases). The receptor's source is a human donor in good health. CDR3 region: CASSYGLGGYTEAFF. Here the CDR3 DNA reads TGTGCCAGCAGTTACGGTTTGGGGGGCTACACTGAAGCTTTCTTT.